This TCR beta chain originates from a study of blood T cell repertoires in COVID-19. The wider study: The United States, Italy and Spain provided the acute and convalescent COVID-19 samples.

Assignments of participants to cohorts depended upon their own reported clinical history. TCRdb keeps only in-frame clones here, not all; method: immunoSEQ multiplex PCR. The repertoire holds roughly 400,000 clones, with 88% as singletons. Deletions cut 5 bases from V and 0 bases from J, with 8 bases between. The CDR3 consists of 14 residues. Per the germline V gene, CDR1 is SGHTA and CDR2 is FQGNSA. Sequenced material: PBMCs or T cells enriched from blood (not recorded which). The genes are TRBV7-2 and TRBJ2-1; TRBD2 is a possible D gene (6 bases). This receptor was taken from a woman aged 18-30 years who had been exposed to COVID-19. CDR3 DNA: TGTGCCAGCAGCCGGGGGAACTCCTACAATGAGCAGTTCTTC. Its translation is CASSRGNSYNEQFF.